This TCR beta chain emerged from a study of CD8+ T cells in alopecia areata. This clone was counted only a few times. The CDR3 totals 13 residues. Germline values: CDR1 SGDLS, CDR2 YYNGEE. The ends were cut back, 0 bases at V and 5 bases at J, with 5 bases in the middle. The authors extracted RNA and reverse transcribed it into cDNA as the sequencing template. Here immunoSEQ multiplex PCR was the method, and the copy in TCRdb shows in-frame clones only, minus some. Here the sample spans 150,000 to 190,000 clones, around half being singletons. The chain has TRBV9 and TRBJ2-2; D unresolved. This receptor was obtained from a human donor with alopecia areata. The specimen comprised CD8+ T cells sorted from blood, sampled at week 0. The CDR3 sequence is CASSVATTGELFF. The CDR3 DNA follows: TGTGCCAGCAGCGTAGCCACTACCGGGGAGCTGTTTTTT.